The entry below describes one T cell receptor beta chain. The clone's antigen remains unknown. The record has no base qualities; no much larger clone is one base away. The sample's treatment or condition label, decoded: 19 received Ad26.COV2.S at low or high dose, single or two shots; 5 received placebo; per-sample allocation not given. Repertoires of vaccine and placebo recipients were sequenced from samples collected on day 63 after the first injection. Between 29 July and 7 August 2020, Cohort 1b enrolled 25 adults aged 18-55 years at one site in Boston, USA. Ad26.COV2.S was a replication-incompetent adenovirus type 26 vector expressing a prefusion-stabilized SARS-CoV-2 spike protein from the original Wuhan strain. The immunoSEQ Assay was the method used to sequence TCRbeta CDR3 regions. After extraction, genomic DNA underwent amplification by bias-controlled multiplex PCR, followed by high-throughput sequencing. The published analysis was carried out like this. Collapsing and filtering of sequences were performed to quantify the absolute abundance of each unique TCRbeta CDR3 region. T cell fraction was estimated by normalization of TCRbeta template counts to usable DNA, with usable DNA being measured through amplification of reference genes present in all nucleated cells. Repertoire TCRs were annotated as SARS-CoV-2-specific when V gene, CDR3 amino acid sequence and J gene were exactly matched to a known reactive TCR set. The reference SARS-CoV-2 TCR set was obtained from MIRA and was filtered for enrichment in COVID-19-positive ImmuneCODE repertoires, whereby public or cross-reactive TCRs were removed. Drawing on the MIRA antigens, annotated TCRs were analysed further at the level of specific ORF or position within ORF. Depth was the summed frequency of annotated unique rearrangements, while breadth was defined as annotated unique rearrangements over total unique productive rearrangements. TCR breadth was compared between groups using two-sided Wilcoxon rank-sum tests. This immuneACCESS table, as held by TCRdb, lists in-frame sequences with V and J called but not all clones. Of the missing ones, under half trace to an unresolved V gene in checked studies; the others have no known cause. V, J and clone size were drawn from that table, and D and trimming were deduced from the DNA. The sample includes approximately 410,000 clones, with around 92% observed a single time. The leading ten clones occupy 1.5% to 2% of the sample.

The data were obtained in a study of Ad26.COV2.S vaccination and SARS-CoV-2 variants (dated by TCRdb to the early 2020s). With regard to the full study: Vaccine-arm donors came from COV1001, a multicentre, randomized, double-blind, placebo-controlled phase I-IIa trial of Ad26.COV2.S in healthy adults. TCRbeta repertoire sequencing was used to assess the specificity and breadth of SARS-CoV-2-reactive T cell receptors after Ad26.COV2.S vaccination. Participants in the trial were split at random into five groups of five each, receiving low-dose or high-dose Ad26.COV2.S once or twice, or else placebo on both occasions. Investigators remained blinded to trial group allocation during experiments and outcome assessment. The TCR-sequenced set comprised approximately 30 samples: some 20 Ad26.COV2.S vaccine recipients, 5 placebo recipients and 8 SARS-CoV-2 convalescent individuals. Ad26.COV2.S was given intramuscularly at 5x10^10 or 1x10^11 viral particles, as a single shot or as two shots 56 days apart.

The paper's findings and limits, for the study overall: The study lacked the statistical power to compare responses across vaccine doses or regimens. Ad26.COV2.S recipients had higher spike-specific TCR breadth than placebo recipients (P = 0.0014). According to the authors, total T cell responses may have been underestimated by the TCR breadth and depth analyses. Vaccine and placebo recipients had similar non-spike TCR breadth, a finding consistent with the vaccine containing only spike. After vaccination, spike-specific CD8+ and CD4+ T cell responses were reported to show substantial breadth.

This material consisted of peripheral blood, taken in a trial of Ad26.COV2.S vaccine versus placebo. The source is a person aged 18 to 65 who received the Ad26.COV2.S COVID-19 vaccine or a placebo.

Here is the DNA: TGCGCCAGCAGTCATTCGGGACAGCCCTTTAAGTCCTATAATTCACCCCTCCACTTT. Its translation reads: CASSHSGQPFKSYNSPLHF. The chain is made from TRBV23-1 and TRBJ1-6, and TRBD1 matches 7 of the central bases. TRBV23-1 is sorted into the ORF group, with uncertain function. The germline V end is reduced by 3 bases and the J end by 1 base; junction bases left unmatched: 12. Its CDR3 holds 19 amino acids, cysteine through phenylalanine. Solely the CDR3 DNA is kept, with 57 bases framed from the first base.